The 5 T cell receptor beta chains listed next were all sequenced from one sample in a study of blood T cell repertoires in COVID-19. Assay used: immunoSEQ multiplex PCR; TCRdb lists only in-frame clones, some missing. In the table there are 110,000 to 150,000 clones, more than 70% of which are singletons. The sequenced sample was peripheral blood. Receptors were obtained from a woman aged 50 to 60 with acute or convalescent COVID-19.

This clone has more than one count but fewer than ten. This sequence joins TRBV30 and TRBJ2-1; D uncertain. Deletions cut 0 bases from V and 6 bases from J, with 15 bases between. CDR1 is GTSNPN, CDR2 SVGIG, per germline (reference sequence). The CDR3 has 15 amino acids. The CDR3 sequence: CAWSVGLGAVNEQFF. Here the CDR3 DNA reads TGTGCCTGGAGTGTAGGCCTCGGCGCGGTCAATGAGCAGTTCTTC.

The chain has TRBV14 and TRBJ1-5, with unresolved D. V lost 0 bases to trimming and J lost 1 base, with 19 bases between them. The germline V gene encodes CDR1 SGHDN and CDR2 FVKESK. CDR3 length: 19 residues. The CDR3 protein is CASSQEESGSQESNQPQHF. CDR3 nucleotide sequence: TGTGCCAGCAGCCAAGAGGAATCTGGGAGTCAAGAAAGCAATCAGCCCCAGCATTTT.

The chain uses TRBV7-9 and TRBJ1-3; TRBD1 aligns across 7 bases. Trimming took 5 bases from V and 2 from J; bases not matched to a gene: 3. This CDR3 has 14 residues. CDR1 and CDR2 (germline): SEHNR, FQNEAQ (reference sequence). The DNA of the CDR3 is TGTGCCAGCAGCATTGACAGGGCTGGAAACACCATATATTTT. Translation: CASSIDRAGNTIYF. Variable domain in full (rest from reference TRBV7-9 and TRBJ1-3): DTGVSQNPRHKITKRGQNVTFRCDPISEHNRLYWYRQTLGQGPEFLTYFQNEAQLEKSRLLSDRFSAERPKGSFSTLEIQRTEQGDSAMYLCASSIDRAGNTIYFGEGSWLTVV.

This clone was seen a handful of times. The chain combines TRBV6-2 or TRBV6-3 with TRBJ1-2, with a possible D match to TRBD1 (5 bases). Germline CDR1 MNHEY, CDR2 SVGEGT. This CDR3 is built from 16 residues. Between the trimmed V and J ends, which lost 1 base and 4 bases, there was a span of 16 bases. CDR3 residues: CASSYFPGLRPYGYTF. The CDR3 nucleotides read TGTGCCAGCAGTTACTTTCCGGGACTACGACCCTATGGCTACACCTTC.

The gene calls are TRBV6-5 and TRBJ1-4, with 7 bases identical to TRBD1. Germline V CDR1 and CDR2: MNHEY, SVGAGI. CDR3 length: 16 residues. The junction had 6 bases not matched to a gene; V was cut back by 0 bases and J by 5 bases. The DNA for the CDR3 is TGTGCCAGCAGTTACTCGAGTTGGACAGGAAATGAAAAACTGTTTTTT. Protein sequence: CASSYSSWTGNEKLFF.